The rows below give T cell receptor beta chains drawn from one sample of a study of CD8 T cells in ankylosing spondylitis. MiXCR, run by TCRdb on the 5' RACE reads, gives a single entry per CDR3 protein. This table has some 150,000 distinct CDR3 sequences, roughly an eighth appearing once. The sequencing sample was made of blood, either unsorted or a sorted T cell fraction (not recorded which). The receptors were gathered from a female donor with ankylosing spondylitis or in good health (not recorded which). Both conserved end residues are part of each CDR3. D genes are given only for firm matches. Rows may omit the clone size; those that give it use once, few, many or a size class.

clone_size	v_call	d_call	j_call	cdr3_aa	cdr3_nt
many	TRBV20-1	TRBD2	TRBJ2-3	CSASRGADTQYF	TGCAGTGCTAGTCGGGGGGCAGATACGCAGTATTTT
many	TRBV12-3/TRBV12-4	-	TRBJ2-1	CASSSGGHSYNEQFF	TGTGCCAGCAGTTCCGGGGGGCACTCCTACAATGAGCAGTTCTTC
many	TRBV5-1	TRBD2	TRBJ2-7	CASSKIAGVVSEQYF	TGCGCCAGCAGCAAAATAGCGGGAGTGGTAAGCGAGCAGTACTTC
many	TRBV20-1	-	TRBJ2-1	CSAVGRIGYNEQFF	TGCAGTGCAGTGGGTCGAATCGGTTACAATGAGCAGTTCTTC
many	TRBV18	-	TRBJ2-7	CASSPPRDQLYEQYF	TGTGCCAGCTCACCACCGAGAGACCAACTGTACGAGCAGTACTTC
-	TRBV28	-	TRBJ2-7	CASSFRQAKSSYEQYF	TGTGCCAGCAGTTTTCGTCAGGCCAAGAGCTCCTACGAGCAGTACTTC
many	TRBV5-1	-	TRBJ2-7	CASSLEPQSRLGYEQYF	TGCGCCAGCAGCTTGGAACCCCAGTCACGGTTAGGATACGAGCAGTACTTC
few	TRBV12-3/TRBV12-4	-	TRBJ1-2	CASRRPGHFYGYTF	TGTGCCAGCAGGCGACCGGGACACTTCTATGGCTACACCTTC
-	TRBV10-1	-	TRBJ1-2	CARSESGRGYGYTF	TGCGCCAGGAGTGAGTCGGGCAGGGGCTATGGCTACACCTTC
many	TRBV20-1	-	TRBJ2-1	CSARDAGGGNREQFF	TGCAGTGCTAGAGATGCAGGGGGGGGCAATCGTGAGCAGTTCTTC
few	TRBV12-3/TRBV12-4	-	TRBJ2-2	CASTPRFGELFF	TGTGCCAGCACTCCAAGGTTCGGGGAGCTGTTTTTT
many	TRBV12-3/TRBV12-4	TRBD1	TRBJ2-7	CASSLTDRVHEQYF	TGTGCCAGCAGTTTAACCGACAGGGTCCACGAGCAGTACTTC
-	TRBV18	-	TRBJ1-5	CASSLMRDQAQHF	TGTGCCAGCTCACTAATGAGGGACCAGGCCCAGCATTTT
many	TRBV3-1	-	TRBJ2-7	CASSQVSAPTYEQYF	TGTGCCAGCAGCCAAGTTAGCGCCCCGACCTACGAGCAGTACTTC
many	TRBV27	-	TRBJ2-5	CASSFGRAATQYF	TGTGCCAGCAGTTTCGGCCGAGCAGCGACCCAGTACTTC
many	TRBV5-1	-	TRBJ2-3	CASSGYTDTQYF	TGCGCCAGCAGCGGATACACAGATACGCAGTATTTT
many	TRBV12-3/TRBV12-4	-	TRBJ1-4	CASGLINEKLFF	TGTGCCAGCGGCCTTATTAATGAAAAACTGTTTTTT
many	TRBV29-1	TRBD1	TRBJ1-4	CSARDRGSGYEKLFF	TGCAGCGCCCGGGACAGGGGAAGCGGGTATGAAAAACTGTTTTTT
many	TRBV20-1	-	TRBJ2-1	CSAPRQRDNEQFF	TGCAGTGCTCCACGTCAAAGGGACAATGAGCAGTTCTTC
-	TRBV7-9	-	TRBJ2-1	CASSPITLPGYNEQFF	TGTGCCAGCAGCCCGATTACTCTCCCGGGATACAATGAGCAGTTCTTC